The text below deals with one TCR beta chain. In TCRdb, the PCR reads were re-called with MiXCR into one record per CDR3 protein. Of about 11,000 distinct CDR3 sequences listed, 50% to 65% were seen once; the top ten hold around 30%. The source of the sample is a study of tumor-infiltrating lymphocytes in oesophageal squamous cell carcinoma. Germline CDR1 reads SGHVS; CDR2 reads FNYEAQ. The CDR3 sequence is 15 residues long. What was sequenced was esophageal tumor tissue. The chain uses TRBV7-6 and TRBJ2-1; 8 nucleotides line up with TRBD2. The DNA matches TRBJ2-3 better at its end, which makes the J call doubtful. The clonotype originates from a male donor with esophageal squamous cell carcinoma. The CDR3 loop is CASSFLAGGADTQYF. The CDR3, as DNA: TGTGCCAGCAGCTTTCTGGCGGGAGGAGCAGATACGCAGTATTTT.